A single sample gave rise to the 16 T cell receptor beta chains below, sequenced in a study of CD8 T cells in Susac syndrome (dated by TCRdb to between 2017 and 2020). Libraries were made using the immunoSEQ multiplex PCR assay. RNA was extracted using the RNeasy kit, and about 0.45 to 1 microgram was reverse transcribed with random hexamers. TCRdb trimmed public reads at Q25 via fastp, called clones via MiXCR and kept in-frame beta chains. All rows with the same CDR3 protein become a single entry with the most common DNA and genes. In all, the sample holds some 240,000 distinct CDR3 sequences, and around 96% of those were seen once. The ten largest account for approximately 0.1% of the sample. Sequencing was carried out using CD4+ T cells from PBMCs. The receptors were gathered from a human donor with Susac syndrome.

V is TRBV5-8 and J is TRBJ2-1; TRBD2 aligns across 8 bases. V lost 6 bases, J lost 0 bases, and 5 bases stayed unmatched. The germline CDR1 and CDR2 sequences are SGHTS and YDEGEE. CDR3 length equals 15 residues. The CDR3 bases are TGTGCCAGCACACTAGCGGTACACTCCTACAATGAGCAGTTCTTC. This sequence encodes CASTLAVHSYNEQFF.

This chain uses TRBV27 with TRBJ2-4, with TRBD1 as a possible D gene (5 bases). The length of the CDR3 is 15 residues. CDR1 MNHEY and CDR2 SMNVEV come from the germline V gene (reference sequence). V dropped 3 bases and J dropped 0 bases, with 9 bases sitting between them. The CDR3 coding sequence is TGTGCCAGCAGTTTTCGGACACCAGCCAAAAACATTCAGTACTTC. Protein sequence: CASSFRTPAKNIQYF.

The rearrangement links TRBV5-1 to TRBJ1-2; no firm D call. The CDR3 totals 14 residues. Looked up from germline, CDR1 is SGHRS and CDR2 is YFSETQ. Trimming took 0 bases from V and 3 from J, leaving 9 bases between them. CDR3 bases: TGCGCCAGCAGCTTGGTGGCAGCCGACTATGGCTACACCTTC. It translates to CASSLVAADYGYTF.

The chain recombines TRBV24-1 with TRBJ2-1; D remains ambiguous. Trimming removed 5 bases from V and 10 bases from J, with 26 bases in between. This CDR3 is built from 17 residues. CDR1 and CDR2 (germline): KGHDR, SFDVKD. The CDR3: CATSVKPRGSIPSEQFF. The DNA of the CDR3 is TGTGCCACCAGTGTCAAACCTCGTGGTTCTATTCCATCAGAGCAGTTCTTC.

V and J are TRBV30 and TRBJ1-2, with no clear D. Germline V gene lookup returns CDR1 GTSNPN and CDR2 SVGIG (reference sequence). Trimming took off 0 bases at V and 0 bases at J, with 8 bases between the two ends. The CDR3 covers 14 residues. The CDR3 is CAWSVPQPNYGYTF. The CDR3 DNA reads TGTGCCTGGAGTGTACCACAGCCTAACTATGGCTACACCTTC.

This sequence joins TRBV29-1 and TRBJ2-2; D unclear. The V end was cut by 6 bases, the J end by 0 bases, with 2 bases between. There are 11 residues in the CDR3. CDR1 and CDR2 from the germline V gene are SQVTM and ANQGSEA. The CDR3 DNA reads as TGCAGCGTGACGAACACCGGGGAGCTGTTTTTT. Its translation: CSVTNTGELFF.

The chain carries TRBV28 and TRBJ2-2; 7 bases are shared with TRBD2. V lost 2 bases, J lost 4 bases, and 4 bases stayed unmatched. The CDR3 runs 15 residues. Germline-derived CDR1 and CDR2 are MDHEN and SYDVKM. CDR3 protein: CASSLAGVGTGELFF. The CDR3 DNA sequence: TGTGCCAGCAGTTTAGCGGGAGTCGGCACCGGGGAGCTGTTTTTT.

This chain joins TRBV6-2 or TRBV6-3 and TRBJ1-4; unclear D gene. This CDR3 is 14 amino acids long. Germline CDR1 and CDR2: MNHEY and SVGEGT. The ends were cut back, 6 bases at V and 0 bases at J, with 8 bases in the middle. The CDR3: CASRPGSTNEKLFF. DNA for the CDR3: TGTGCCAGCAGGCCGGGATCAACTAATGAAAAACTGTTTTTT.

The chain combines TRBV6-5 with TRBJ2-7; 7 bases fit TRBD2. The germline V gene has CDR1 MNHEY and CDR2 SVGAGI. The CDR3 extends over 18 amino acids. Trimming at V came to 0 bases and at J to 5 bases, leaving 16 bases not matched to a gene. The CDR3 DNA follows: TGTGCCAGCAGTTACTCGGGGGGGGAAGGGACCCTCCGGGACGAGCAGTACTTC. This encodes CASSYSGGEGTLRDEQYF.

The chain carries TRBV20-1 and TRBJ2-1; 15 bases line up with TRBD2. V was pared by 0 bases and J by 9 bases, with 6 bases of the junction left unmatched. In germline, CDR1 is DFQATT, CDR2 SNEGSKA (reference sequence). CDR3 length equals 16 residues. DNA of the CDR3: TGCAGTGCTAGAGATTGGGGGACTAGCGGGAGGTTTGAGCAGTTCTTC. This sequence encodes CSARDWGTSGRFEQFF.

The chain combines TRBV28 with TRBJ1-3; D ambiguous. CDR1 is MDHEN, CDR2 SYDVKM, per germline. V shed 2 bases and J shed 1 base, with 6 bases lying between them. This CDR3 contains 14 residues. The CDR3 DNA is TGTGCCAGCAGTTTAGATGAATCTGGAAACACCATATATTTT. Translating it yields CASSLDESGNTIYF.

The CDR3 sequence: CASSVFSGQETQYF. In nucleotides, the CDR3 is TGTGCCAGCAGCGTATTCAGCGGCCAAGAGACCCAGTACTTC. The chain carries TRBV9 and TRBJ2-5; D possibly corresponds to TRBD2 (5 bases). CDR1 is SGDLS, CDR2 YYNGEE, per germline. Trimming left V 1 base short and J 1 base short, with 8 bases between. The CDR3 totals 14 residues. Supplemented by reference TRBV9 and TRBJ2-5, the full variable domain reads DSGVTQTPKHLITATGQRVTLRCSPRSGDLSVYWYQQSLDQGLQFLIQYYNGEERAKGNILERFSAQQFPDLHSELNLSSLELGDSALYFCASSVFSGQETQYFGPGTRLLVL.

Turning to this clonotype: One junction end does not reproduce the germline sequence, and a read error may be involved. The chain links TRBV7-7 to TRBJ2-1; no reliable D call. The CDR3 extends over 14 amino acids. The germline V gene has CDR1 SSHAT and CDR2 FNYEAQ (reference sequence). Here the CDR3 DNA reads TGTGCTAGCAGCCCCTCCCTCGGCTATAATGAGCAGTTCTTC. Amino acid sequence: CASSPSLGYNEQFF.

In its sample, this clonotype was seen once. This chain joins TRBV4-1 and TRBJ2-7; 9 nucleotides agree with TRBD1. Germline assignment: CDR1 MGHRA and CDR2 YSYEKL. The CDR3 totals 14 residues. V lost 4 bases to trimming and J lost 7 bases; unmatched junction nucleotides: 8. DNA of the CDR3: TGCGCCAGCAGCCTCTGGACAGGGGCCACGGAGCAGTACTTC. Its translation: CASSLWTGATEQYF.

This chain connects TRBV5-1 to TRBJ1-1, with D tentatively TRBD1 (5 bases). CDR3 length equals 15 residues. The ends were cut back, 5 bases at V and 4 bases at J, with 18 bases in the middle. The germline V gene has CDR1 SGHRS and CDR2 YFSETQ. This CDR3 reads CASRRGTPGTTEAFF. DNA of the CDR3: TGCGCCAGCAGGCGTGGGACCCCCGGTACCACTGAAGCTTTCTTT.

This chain connects TRBV4-1 to TRBJ1-5; D unresolved. The CDR3 contains 14 residues. Germline CDR1 and CDR2: MGHRA and YSYEKL. V lost 1 base and J lost 3, with 7 bases in between. CDR3 in DNA: TGCGCCAGCAGCCAAGGTTGGGTCAATCAGCCCCAGCATTTT. It codes for CASSQGWVNQPQHF.